This T cell receptor beta chain was found in a study of TIL therapy for anti-PD-1-resistant metastatic lung cancer. Study-wide background: Tumors were harvested before any PD-1/PD-L1 blockade. Median tumor mutation burden was about 1.5 mutations per megabase. Notes on the study in general: The cohort had more treatment-naive, never-smoker and oncogene-addicted patients than typical.

The time point was: pre-treatment sample, taken before nivolumab and TIL therapy. Note on this clone: Its antigen remains unknown.

The immunoSEQ assay was v3. Measured with immunoSEQ multiplex PCR; TCRdb has only the in-frame clones, and not every one. The sample holds under 35,000 clones, 60% to 80% seen once. Between the trimmed V and J ends, which lost 7 bases and 0 bases, there was a span of 10 bases. Germline-derived CDR1 and CDR2 are SNHLY and FYNNEI. The CDR3 covers 14 residues. Sample: blood, taken at baseline. The receptor was derived from a woman between 30 and 85 years old with non-small cell lung cancer. The genes are TRBV2 and TRBJ2-1; no definite D call. CDR3 amino acids: CASNRESSYNEQFF. Here the CDR3 DNA reads TGTGCCAGCAATCGCGAGAGCTCCTACAATGAGCAGTTCTTC.